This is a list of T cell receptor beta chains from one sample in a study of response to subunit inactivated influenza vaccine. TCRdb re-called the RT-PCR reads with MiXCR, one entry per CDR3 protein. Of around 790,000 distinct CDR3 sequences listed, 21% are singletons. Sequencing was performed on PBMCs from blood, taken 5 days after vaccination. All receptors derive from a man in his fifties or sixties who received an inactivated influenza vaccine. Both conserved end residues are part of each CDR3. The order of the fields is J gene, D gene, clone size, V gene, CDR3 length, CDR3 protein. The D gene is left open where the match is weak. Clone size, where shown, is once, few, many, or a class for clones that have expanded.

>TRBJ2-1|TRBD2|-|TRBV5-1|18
CASSRSGLAGGAYAEQFF
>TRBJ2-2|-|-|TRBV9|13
CASEVRESGELFF
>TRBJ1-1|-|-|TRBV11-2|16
CASSPSLAEIGTEAFF
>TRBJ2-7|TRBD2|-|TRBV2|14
CASSEPGLHPEQYF
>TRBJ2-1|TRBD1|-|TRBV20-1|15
CSARDAIRGRSEQFF
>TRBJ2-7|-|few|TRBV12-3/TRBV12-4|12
CASSSTIYEQYF
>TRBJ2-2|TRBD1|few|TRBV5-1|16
CASLFTPGGNTGELFF
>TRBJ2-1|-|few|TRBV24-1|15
CATRGIAETGDEQFF
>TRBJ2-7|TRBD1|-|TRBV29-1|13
CSVEYGTGSEQYF
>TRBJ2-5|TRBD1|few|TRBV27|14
CASSNTGGGETQYF
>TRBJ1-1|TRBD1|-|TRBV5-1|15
CASILLPGGETEAFF
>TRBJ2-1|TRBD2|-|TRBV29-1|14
CSVEGLARRNEQFF
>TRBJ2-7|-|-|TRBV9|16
CASSTSRAPAFEEQYF
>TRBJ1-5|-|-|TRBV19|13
CASGWTVRQPQHF
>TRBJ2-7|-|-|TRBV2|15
CASSETPGPLGEQYF
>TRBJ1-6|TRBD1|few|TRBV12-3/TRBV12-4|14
CASRPDRGGSPLHF
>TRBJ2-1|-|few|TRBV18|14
CASSPTSGVNEQFF
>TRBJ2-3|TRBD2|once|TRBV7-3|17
CASSFGGLAGVADTQYF
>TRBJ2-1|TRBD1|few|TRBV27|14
CASSWTGGGNEQFF
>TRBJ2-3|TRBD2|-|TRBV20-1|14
CSARAGGHGDTQYF
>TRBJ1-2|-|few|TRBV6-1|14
CASSGRGHYYGYTF
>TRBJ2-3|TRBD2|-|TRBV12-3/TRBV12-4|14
CASSSSGGQDTQYF
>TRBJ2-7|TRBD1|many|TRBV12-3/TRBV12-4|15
CASSERQGRAYEQYF
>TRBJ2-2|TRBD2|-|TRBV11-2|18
CASSFRGLRAGGTGELFF
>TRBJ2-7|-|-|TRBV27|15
CASSLSGLPAGEQYF
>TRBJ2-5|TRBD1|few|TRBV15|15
CATSKRTGGQETQYF
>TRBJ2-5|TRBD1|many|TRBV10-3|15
CAINMKQGARETQYF